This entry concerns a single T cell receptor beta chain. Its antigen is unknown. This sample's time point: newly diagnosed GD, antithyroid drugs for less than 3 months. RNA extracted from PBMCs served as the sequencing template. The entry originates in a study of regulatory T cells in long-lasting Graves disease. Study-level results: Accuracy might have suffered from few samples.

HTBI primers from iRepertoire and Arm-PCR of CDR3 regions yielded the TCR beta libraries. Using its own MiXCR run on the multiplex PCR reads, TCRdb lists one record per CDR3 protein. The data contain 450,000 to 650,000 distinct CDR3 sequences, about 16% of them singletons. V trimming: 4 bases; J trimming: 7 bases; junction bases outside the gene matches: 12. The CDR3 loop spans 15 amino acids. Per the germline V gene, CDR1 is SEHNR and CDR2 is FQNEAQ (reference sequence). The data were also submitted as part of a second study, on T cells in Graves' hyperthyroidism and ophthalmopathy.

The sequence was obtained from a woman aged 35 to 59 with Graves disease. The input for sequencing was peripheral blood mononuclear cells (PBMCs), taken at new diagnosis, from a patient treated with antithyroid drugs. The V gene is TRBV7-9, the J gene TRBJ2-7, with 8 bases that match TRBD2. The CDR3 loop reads CASSYSGNLVREQYF. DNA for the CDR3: TGTGCCAGCAGCTATAGCGGGAACTTAGTCCGGGAGCAGTACTTC.